This T cell receptor beta chain was found in a study of T-cell memory formation after mild COVID-19. For this clonotype: What it binds is not known.

The CDR3 totals 18 residues. V dropped 3 bases and J dropped 1 base, with 20 bases sitting between them. The study's findings and limits: Later expanders leaned CD4+, whereas clones that contracted between day 15 and 85 were balanced CD4/CD8.

TCRdb analysed the 5' RACE reads with MiXCR anew, one entry per CDR3 protein. The sample gives roughly 600,000 distinct CDR3 sequences, more than 15% of which show up once; more than 10% is in the top ten. The sequenced sample consisted of PBMCs or a T cell subset sorted from them (not recorded which). The clonotype comes from an adult woman who had mild COVID-19 (a few samples of this study predate the infection). Cell type and time point are not known. The rearrangement links TRBV12-3 or TRBV12-4 to TRBJ2-3; the D gene could be TRBD1 or TRBD2 (6 bases each). The CDR3 region is CASSFSGVGGPGTDTQYF. The DNA for the CDR3 is TGTGCCAGCAGTTTCAGTGGGGTTGGGGGGCCAGGCACAGATACGCAGTATTTT.